This T cell receptor beta chain was sequenced in a study of cytomegalovirus exposure and HLA in healthy donors. The PCR was carried out with 60 Vbeta primers and 13 Jbeta primers. Here immunoSEQ multiplex PCR was the method, and the copy in TCRdb shows in-frame clones only, minus some. The sample has a few hundred thousand clones; 80% are singletons. There are 13 residues in the CDR3. From germline, CDR1 is MGHRA and CDR2 YSYEKL. The junction had 7 bases not matched to a gene; V was cut back by 4 bases and J by 8 bases. The rearrangement joins TRBV4-1 to TRBJ1-2, with TRBD1 matching over 7 bases. This TCR derives from a girl aged 2 to 9 in good health and CMV-seronegative. The sequencing sample was made of PBMCs. The CDR3 nucleotides are TGCGCCAGCAGCCCAGACAGGGTGGGCGGCTACACCTTC. Encoded protein: CASSPDRVGGYTF.